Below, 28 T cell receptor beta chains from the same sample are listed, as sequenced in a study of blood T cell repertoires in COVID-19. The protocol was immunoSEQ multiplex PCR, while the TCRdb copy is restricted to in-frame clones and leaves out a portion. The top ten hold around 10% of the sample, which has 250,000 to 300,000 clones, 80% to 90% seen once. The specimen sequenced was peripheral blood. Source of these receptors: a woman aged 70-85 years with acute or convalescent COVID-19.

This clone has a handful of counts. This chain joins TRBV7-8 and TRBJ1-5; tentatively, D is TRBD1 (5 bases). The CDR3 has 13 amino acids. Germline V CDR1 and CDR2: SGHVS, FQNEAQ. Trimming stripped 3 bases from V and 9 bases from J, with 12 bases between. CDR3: CASSLGQEMPQHF. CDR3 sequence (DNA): TGTGCCAGCAGCTTGGGGCAGGAGATGCCCCAGCATTTT.

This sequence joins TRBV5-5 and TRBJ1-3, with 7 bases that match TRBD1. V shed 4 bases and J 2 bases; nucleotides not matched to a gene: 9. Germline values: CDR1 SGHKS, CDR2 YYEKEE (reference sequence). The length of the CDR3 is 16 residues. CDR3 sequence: CASSRVGGVTGNTIYF. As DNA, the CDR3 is TGTGCCAGCAGCAGAGTAGGGGGCGTCACTGGAAACACCATATATTTT.

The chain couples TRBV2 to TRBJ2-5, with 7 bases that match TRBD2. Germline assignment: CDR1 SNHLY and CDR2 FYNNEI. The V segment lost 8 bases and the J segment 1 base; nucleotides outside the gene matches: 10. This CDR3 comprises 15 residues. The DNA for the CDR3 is TGTGCCAGCGCTTCGGCGCGGGGGATCCAAGAGACCCAGTACTTC. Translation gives CASASARGIQETQYF. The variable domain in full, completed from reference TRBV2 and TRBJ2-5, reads EPEVTQTPSHQVTQMGQEVILRCVPISNHLYFYWYRQILGQKVEFLVSFYNNEISEKSEIFDDQFSVERPDGSNFTLKIRSTKLEDSAMYFCASASARGIQETQYFGPGTRLLVL.

CDR3 nucleotide sequence: TGTGCCAGCAGTTCCGGGACACGGAACGGGTCACCCCTCCACTTT. Translation: CASSSGTRNGSPLHF. The V gene is TRBV6-5, the J gene TRBJ1-6; D may be TRBD1 (6 bases). The CDR3 length is 15 residues. V was clipped by 4 bases and J by 10 bases, with 17 bases between them. In germline, CDR1 is MNHEY, CDR2 SVGAGI.

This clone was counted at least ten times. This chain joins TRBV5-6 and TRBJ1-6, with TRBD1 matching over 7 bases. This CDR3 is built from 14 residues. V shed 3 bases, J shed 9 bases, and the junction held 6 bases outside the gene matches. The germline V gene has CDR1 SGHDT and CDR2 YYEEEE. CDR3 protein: CASSYRGAGSPLHF. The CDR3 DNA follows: TGTGCCAGCAGCTACAGGGGCGCCGGTTCACCCCTCCACTTT.

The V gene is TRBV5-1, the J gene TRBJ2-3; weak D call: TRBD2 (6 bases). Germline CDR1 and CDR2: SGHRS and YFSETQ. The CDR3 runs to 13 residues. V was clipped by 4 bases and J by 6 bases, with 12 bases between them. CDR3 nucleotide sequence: TGCGCCAGCAGCCCTGGAGGGCTTGATACGCAGTATTTT. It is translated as CASSPGGLDTQYF.

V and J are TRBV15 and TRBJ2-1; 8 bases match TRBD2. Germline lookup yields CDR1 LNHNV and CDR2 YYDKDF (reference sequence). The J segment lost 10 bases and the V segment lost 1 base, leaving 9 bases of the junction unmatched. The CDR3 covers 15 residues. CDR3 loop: CATSRAPLGGGEQFF. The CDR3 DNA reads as TGTGCCACCAGCAGAGCCCCCCTCGGGGGGGGCGAGCAGTTCTTC. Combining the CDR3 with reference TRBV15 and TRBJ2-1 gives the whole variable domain DAMVIQNPRYQVTQFGKPVTLSCSQTLNHNVMYWYQQKSSQAPKLLFHYYDKDFNNEADTPDNFQSRRPNTSFCFLDIRSPGLGDTAMYLCATSRAPLGGGEQFFGPGTRLTVL.

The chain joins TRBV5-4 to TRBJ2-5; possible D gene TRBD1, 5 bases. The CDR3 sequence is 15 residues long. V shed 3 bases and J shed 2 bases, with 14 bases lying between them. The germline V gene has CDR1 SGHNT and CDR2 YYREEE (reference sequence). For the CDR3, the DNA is TGTGCCAGCAGCTCCAGGAGACAGATTCAAGAGACCCAGTACTTC. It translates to CASSSRRQIQETQYF.

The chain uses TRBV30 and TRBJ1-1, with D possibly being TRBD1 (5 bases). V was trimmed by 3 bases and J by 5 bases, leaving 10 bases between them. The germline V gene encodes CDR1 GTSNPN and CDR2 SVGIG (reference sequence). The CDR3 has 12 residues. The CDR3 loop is CAWRFGGTEAFF. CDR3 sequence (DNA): TGTGCCTGGAGGTTCGGGGGGACTGAAGCTTTCTTT. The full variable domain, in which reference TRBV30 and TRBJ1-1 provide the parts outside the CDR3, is SQTIHQWPATLVQPVGSPLSLECTVEGTSNPNLYWYRQAAGRGLQLLFYSVGIGQISSEVPQNLSASRPQDRQFILSSKKLLLSDSGFYLCAWRFGGTEAFFGQGTRLTVV.

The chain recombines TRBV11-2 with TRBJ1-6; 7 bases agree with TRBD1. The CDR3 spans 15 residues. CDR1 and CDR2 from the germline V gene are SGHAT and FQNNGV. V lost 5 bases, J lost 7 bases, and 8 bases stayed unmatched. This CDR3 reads CASSVRGQSNSPLHF. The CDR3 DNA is TGTGCCAGCAGCGTTAGGGGACAGTCAAATTCACCCCTCCACTTT.

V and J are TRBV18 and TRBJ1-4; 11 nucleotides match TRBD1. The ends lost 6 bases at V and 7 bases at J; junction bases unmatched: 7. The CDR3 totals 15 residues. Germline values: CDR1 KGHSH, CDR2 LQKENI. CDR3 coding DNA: TGTGCCAGCTCCCAAGGACAGGGGGCGTCTGAAAAACTGTTTTTT. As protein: CASSQGQGASEKLFF.

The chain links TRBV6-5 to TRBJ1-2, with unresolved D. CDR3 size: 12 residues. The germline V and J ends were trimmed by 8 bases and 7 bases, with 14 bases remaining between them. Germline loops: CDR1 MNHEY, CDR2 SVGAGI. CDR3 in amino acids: CASGETLSGYTF. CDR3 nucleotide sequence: TGTGCCAGCGGAGAGACTCTTTCTGGCTACACCTTC.

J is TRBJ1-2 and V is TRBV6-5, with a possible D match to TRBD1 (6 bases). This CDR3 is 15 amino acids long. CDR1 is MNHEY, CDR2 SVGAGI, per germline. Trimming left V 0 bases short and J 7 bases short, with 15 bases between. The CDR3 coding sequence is TGTGCCAGCAGTTACTCGATAGGACAGTCCTCTGGCTACACCTTC. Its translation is CASSYSIGQSSGYTF.

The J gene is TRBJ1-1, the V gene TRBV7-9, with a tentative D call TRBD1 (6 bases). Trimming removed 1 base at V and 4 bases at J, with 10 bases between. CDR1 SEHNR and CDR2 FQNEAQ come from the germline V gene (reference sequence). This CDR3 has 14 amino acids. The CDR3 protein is CASSLEGGITEAFF. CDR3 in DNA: TGTGCCAGCAGCTTAGAGGGGGGGATCACTGAAGCTTTCTTT.

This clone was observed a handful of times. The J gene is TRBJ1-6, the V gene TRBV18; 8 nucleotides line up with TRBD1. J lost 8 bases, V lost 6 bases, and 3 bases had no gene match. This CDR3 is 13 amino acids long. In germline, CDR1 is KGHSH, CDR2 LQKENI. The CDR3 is CASSDREDSPLHF. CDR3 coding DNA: TGTGCCAGCTCGGACAGGGAGGATTCACCCCTCCACTTT.

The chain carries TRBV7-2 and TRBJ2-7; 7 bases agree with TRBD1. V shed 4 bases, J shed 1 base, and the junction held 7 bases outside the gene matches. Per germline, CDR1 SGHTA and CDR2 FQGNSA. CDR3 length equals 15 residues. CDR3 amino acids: CASSSRQGRSYEQYF. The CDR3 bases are TGTGCCAGCAGCTCTAGACAGGGAAGGTCCTACGAGCAGTACTTC.

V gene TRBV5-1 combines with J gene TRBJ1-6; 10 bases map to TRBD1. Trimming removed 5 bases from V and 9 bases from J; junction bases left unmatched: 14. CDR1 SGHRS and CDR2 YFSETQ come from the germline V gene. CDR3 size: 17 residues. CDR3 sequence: CASRYQPGTGERSPLHF. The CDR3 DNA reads TGCGCCAGCAGGTATCAACCCGGGACAGGGGAACGTTCACCCCTCCACTTT.

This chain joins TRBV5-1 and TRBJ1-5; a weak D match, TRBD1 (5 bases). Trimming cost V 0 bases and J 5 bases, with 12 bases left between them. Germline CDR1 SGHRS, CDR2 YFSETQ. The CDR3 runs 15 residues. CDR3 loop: CASSLGWGVDQPQHF. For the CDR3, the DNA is TGCGCCAGCAGCTTGGGGTGGGGGGTTGATCAGCCCCAGCATTTT.

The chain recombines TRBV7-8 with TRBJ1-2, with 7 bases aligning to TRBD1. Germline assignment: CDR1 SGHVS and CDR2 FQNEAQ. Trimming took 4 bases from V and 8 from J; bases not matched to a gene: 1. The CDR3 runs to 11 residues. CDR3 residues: CASSSGGGYTF. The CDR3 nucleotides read TGTGCCAGCAGCTCAGGGGGGGGCTACACCTTC.

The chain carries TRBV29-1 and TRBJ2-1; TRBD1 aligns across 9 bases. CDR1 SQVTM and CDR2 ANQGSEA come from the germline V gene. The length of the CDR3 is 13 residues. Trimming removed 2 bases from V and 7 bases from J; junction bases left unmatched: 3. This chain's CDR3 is CSVEKGTGNEQFF. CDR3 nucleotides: TGCAGCGTTGAAAAGGGGACAGGGAATGAGCAGTTCTTC.

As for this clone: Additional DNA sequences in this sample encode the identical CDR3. CDR3 region: CASSQRGSGANVLTF. DNA of the CDR3: TGTGCCAGCAGTCAAAGAGGATCTGGGGCCAACGTCCTGACTTTC. The chain joins TRBV3-1 (or the pseudogene TRBV3-2) to TRBJ2-6; D remains unclear. CDR3 length: 15 residues. In germline, CDR1 is LGHDT, CDR2 YNNKEL (reference sequence). Trimming took off 6 bases at V and 1 base at J, with 10 bases between the two ends.

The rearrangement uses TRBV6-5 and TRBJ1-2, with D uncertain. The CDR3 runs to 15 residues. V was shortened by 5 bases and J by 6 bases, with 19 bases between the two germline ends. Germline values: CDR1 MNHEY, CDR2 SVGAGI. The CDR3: CASSPRHEMIDGYTF. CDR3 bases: TGTGCCAGCAGTCCCCGACACGAAATGATAGATGGCTACACCTTC.

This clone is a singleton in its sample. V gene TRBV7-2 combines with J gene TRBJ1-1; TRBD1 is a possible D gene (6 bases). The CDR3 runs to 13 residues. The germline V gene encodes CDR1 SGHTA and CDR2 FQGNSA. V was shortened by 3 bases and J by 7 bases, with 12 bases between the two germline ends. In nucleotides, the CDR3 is TGTGCCAGCAGCTTTGGACAGACCCTTGAAGCTTTCTTT. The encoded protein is CASSFGQTLEAFF.

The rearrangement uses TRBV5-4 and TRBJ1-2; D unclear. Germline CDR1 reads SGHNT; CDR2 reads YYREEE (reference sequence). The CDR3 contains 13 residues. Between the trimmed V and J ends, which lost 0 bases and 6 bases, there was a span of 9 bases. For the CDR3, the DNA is TGTGCCAGCAGCTTGGCCCTGCGGAATGGCTACACCTTC. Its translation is CASSLALRNGYTF. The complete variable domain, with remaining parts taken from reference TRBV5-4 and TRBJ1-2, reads ETGVTQSPTHLIKTRGQQVTLRCSSQSGHNTVSWYQQALGQGPQFIFQYYREEENGRGNFPPRFSGLQFPNYSSELNVNALELDDSALYLCASSLALRNGYTFGSGTRLTVV.

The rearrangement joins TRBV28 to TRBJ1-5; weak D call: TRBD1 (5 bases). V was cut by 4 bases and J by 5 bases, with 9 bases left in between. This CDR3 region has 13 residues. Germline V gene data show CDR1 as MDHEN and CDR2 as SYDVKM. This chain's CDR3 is CASSWGGDQPQHF. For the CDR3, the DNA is TGTGCCAGCAGTTGGGGAGGGGATCAGCCCCAGCATTTT.

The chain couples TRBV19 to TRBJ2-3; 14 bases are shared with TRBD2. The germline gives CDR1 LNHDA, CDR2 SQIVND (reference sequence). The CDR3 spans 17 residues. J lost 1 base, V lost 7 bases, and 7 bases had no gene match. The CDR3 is CASTQTSGGAGTDTQYF. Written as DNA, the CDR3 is TGTGCCAGTACCCAGACTAGCGGGGGGGCCGGCACAGATACGCAGTATTTT.

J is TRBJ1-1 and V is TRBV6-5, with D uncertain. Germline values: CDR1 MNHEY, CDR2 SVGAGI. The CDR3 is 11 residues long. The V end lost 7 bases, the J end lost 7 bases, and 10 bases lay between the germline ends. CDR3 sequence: CASTSGGEAFF. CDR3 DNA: TGTGCCAGCACATCGGGTGGTGAAGCTTTCTTT.

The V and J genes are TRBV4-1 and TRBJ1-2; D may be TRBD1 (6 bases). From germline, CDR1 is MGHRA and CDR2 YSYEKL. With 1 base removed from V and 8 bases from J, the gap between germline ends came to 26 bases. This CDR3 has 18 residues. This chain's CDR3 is CASSQGGTHYGDGLGYTF. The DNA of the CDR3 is TGCGCCAGCAGCCAAGGTGGGACACATTATGGGGATGGATTGGGCTACACCTTC.